The sequence of this T cell receptor beta chain was determined in a study of blood T cell repertoires in COVID-19. Study-wide context: T cells, B-cell-depleted T cells, or PBMCs provided the cDNA or gDNA that served as material.

Per the authors' pipeline: Estimated nucleated cell counts came from reference gene primer amplification. Sequenced by immunoSEQ multiplex PCR; TCRdb stores in-frame clones only, minus some. V, J and clone size are taken as reported in that table, and D and trimming were inferred from the DNA itself. The sample has roughly 120,000 clones; roughly 72% are singletons. Followed longitudinally, the Seattle patients had been enrolled during active infection. This clone was seen a handful of times. The CDR3 totals 15 residues. V lost 1 base and J 0 bases, leaving 7 bases between the germline ends. Germline V gene data show CDR1 as MNHNS and CDR2 as SASEGT.

V gene TRBV6-1 combines with J gene TRBJ1-3; D call uncertain. The sequenced sample was peripheral blood. The clonotype was recovered from a man older than 75 with COVID-19, enrolled during active disease. The CDR3 protein is CASSEVGTSGNTIYF. In nucleotides, the CDR3 is TGTGCCAGCAGTGAAGTCGGTACCTCTGGAAACACCATATATTTT.